Below, 18 T cell receptor beta chains from the same sample are listed, as sequenced in a study of post-analysis software for immune sequencing data. What these receptors recognize is not known. Carried by the TCR beta cDNA libraries were unique molecular identifiers. One entry per CDR3 protein results from TCRdb running MiXCR on the PCR reads. The sample includes hundreds of thousands of distinct CDR3 sequences, roughly two fifths of them seen just once. The study, taken as a whole, reports: Included in a set of several TRBV segments more frequent in patients than controls were TRBV5-6, TRBV5-1 and TRBV20-1.

The source material was blood. The receptors derive from a girl aged 5 to 17 with multiple sclerosis.

The table lists this clonotype with a few counts. This chain joins TRBV5-1 and TRBJ2-3, with 7 bases aligning to TRBD2. J lost 3 bases, V lost 0 bases, and 7 bases had no gene match. The germline gives CDR1 SGHRS, CDR2 YFSETQ. The CDR3 sequence is 16 residues long. CDR3 sequence: CASSLGRGSLTDTQYF. In DNA, the CDR3 is TGCGCCAGCAGCTTGGGCCGCGGGAGTCTTACAGATACGCAGTATTTT.

This clonotype was detected a few times. The rearrangement links TRBV2 to TRBJ2-1; 7 bases agree with TRBD2. CDR3 length: 21 amino acids. Trimming cost V 6 bases and J 2 bases; bases outside gene matches: 25. Germline V CDR1 and CDR2: SNHLY, FYNNEI. CDR3 nucleotide sequence: TGTGCCAGCAGGGGGGGAGGGCTGACAGAAAGGGGAGGTCCACCCTACAATGAGCAGTTCTTC. It encodes CASRGGGLTERGGPPYNEQFF.

Notes on this clonotype: One junction end does not reproduce the germline sequence, and a read error may be involved. This sequence joins TRBV5-1 and TRBJ1-1; the D gene is possibly TRBD1 (6 bases). This CDR3 is built from 12 residues. Germline V gene data show CDR1 as SGHRS and CDR2 as YFSETQ. CDR3 region: CAGSLQGLSAFF. The DNA of the CDR3 is TGCGCCGGCAGCTTACAGGGATTATCAGCTTTCTTT.

The chain employs TRBV20-1 and TRBJ2-5; TRBD2 agrees at 7 bases. Looked up from germline, CDR1 is DFQATT and CDR2 is SNEGSKA (reference sequence). Germline trimming cut 3 bases from V and 2 bases from J; bases unmatched to any gene: 9. This CDR3 contains 15 residues. The CDR3 loop reads CSARTSWGRQETQYF. Written as DNA, the CDR3 is TGCAGTGCTAGGACTAGCTGGGGGAGGCAAGAGACCCAGTACTTC.

In this sample, this clonotype turned up once. The junction and the germline gene differ at one end; a read error may be behind it. The chain is built from TRBV5-1 and TRBJ2-1; TRBD1 might be the D (7 bases). This CDR3 comprises 16 residues. The germline V gene encodes CDR1 SGHRS and CDR2 YFSETQ. As DNA, the CDR3 is TGCCCCAGCAGCTTGGTTGCAGGGGGGTCCTACAATGAGCAGTTCTTC. Translated, it gives CPSSLVAGGSYNEQFF.

This clonotype was detected only a few times. V is TRBV11-2 and J is TRBJ2-1; D gene ambiguous. V dropped 0 bases and J dropped 13 bases, with 13 bases sitting between them. Germline loops: CDR1 SGHAT, CDR2 FQNNGV. The CDR3 is 13 residues long. The CDR3, as DNA: TGTGCCAGCAGCTTAGATTGGATAGGGTTTCAGTTCTTC. Translated: CASSLDWIGFQFF.

This clonotype was detected only a few times. The chain uses TRBV7-2 and TRBJ2-5; 11 bases match TRBD2. V was clipped by 6 bases and J by 5 bases; unmatched bases: 11. From germline, CDR1 is SGHTA and CDR2 FQGNSA. CDR3 length: 16 amino acids. The CDR3 region is CASSPPSGRFGETQYF. Here the CDR3 DNA reads TGTGCCAGCAGTCCCCCTAGCGGGAGGTTCGGGGAGACCCAGTACTTC.

This clonotype was picked up a small number of times. The V and J genes are TRBV6-5 and TRBJ2-5, with 12 bases identical to TRBD2. Germline CDR1 MNHEY, CDR2 SVGAGI. Trimming took 5 bases from V and 5 from J; bases not matched to a gene: 9. This CDR3 contains 16 residues. This CDR3 reads CASSTSGGLSRETQYF. CDR3 in DNA: TGTGCCAGCAGTACTAGCGGGGGGCTTTCGAGGGAGACCCAGTACTTC.

The sample holds a few counts of this clonotype. The chain joins TRBV5-1 to TRBJ2-7, with TRBD1 matching 9 bases. Germline trimming cut 4 bases from V and 2 bases from J; bases unmatched to any gene: 4. The CDR3 length is 14 residues. The germline gives CDR1 SGHRS, CDR2 YFSETQ. CDR3: CASSAGTGTYEQYF. CDR3 sequence (DNA): TGCGCCAGCAGCGCCGGGACAGGGACCTACGAGCAGTACTTC.

This clonotype has ten or more counts. The CDR3, as DNA: TGCAGCGCGGGGGGATTCGGGGGGAATGAGCAGTTCTTC. It specifies CSAGGFGGNEQFF. This chain joins TRBV29-1 and TRBJ2-1, with 7 bases matching TRBD2. This CDR3 is built from 13 residues. V gave up 7 bases and J gave up 7 bases; unmatched junction bases: 10. Germline V gene sequence: CDR1 SQVTM, CDR2 ANQGSEA.

This clonotype was detected a few times. This chain joins TRBV5-1 and TRBJ2-1; 10 nucleotides line up with TRBD2. This CDR3 contains 16 residues. From germline, CDR1 is SGHRS and CDR2 YFSETQ. Trimming at V came to 2 bases and at J to 9 bases, leaving 11 bases not matched to a gene. CDR3 sequence (DNA): TGCGCCAGCAGCTTAGGGGGGCTAGCGGGAGTAAGTGAGCAGTTCTTC. Its protein product is CASSLGGLAGVSEQFF.

This CDR3 is CASSLGGDTYEQYF. CDR3 nucleotides: TGTGCCAGCAGCTTAGGAGGGGATACCTACGAGCAGTACTTC. This rearrangement joins TRBV7-9 to TRBJ2-7; D is possibly TRBD1 or TRBD2 (5 bases each). This CDR3 has 14 residues. Trimming stripped 1 base from V and 2 bases from J, with 9 bases between. Germline assignment: CDR1 SEHNR and CDR2 FQNEAQ (reference sequence).

The V and J genes are TRBV19 and TRBJ2-5; TRBD2 matches at 9 bases. Gene TRBJ2-7 matches the end of the DNA better, so the J call may be wrong. The CDR3 length is 14 residues. The germline V gene encodes CDR1 LNHDA and CDR2 SQIVND (reference sequence). The CDR3 DNA reads as TGTGCCAGTAGTGGAGCGGGGGGCCGATACGAGCAGTACTTC. It translates to CASSGAGGRYEQYF.

The chain recombines TRBV12-3 or TRBV12-4 with TRBJ2-1; 11 bases match TRBD2. This CDR3 spans 12 amino acids. The V segment lost 2 bases and the J segment 15 bases; nucleotides outside the gene matches: 3. CDR3 in amino acids: CASSLSGTSGFF. DNA of the CDR3: TGTGCCAGCAGTTTATCCGGGACTAGCGGGTTCTTC.

This clonotype has only a few counts. The V call is TRBV12-3 or TRBV12-4, the J call TRBJ2-5; the D gene is possibly TRBD2 (5 bases). V lost 6 bases to trimming and J lost 5 bases, with 16 bases between them. This CDR3 spans 14 amino acids. The CDR3 reads CASSTGLLGETQYF. CDR3 coding DNA: TGTGCCAGCAGCACTGGACTTCTGGGGGAGACCCAGTACTTC.

The gene calls are TRBV4-2 and TRBJ2-1, with TRBD2 as a possible D gene (5 bases). V shed 4 bases and J shed 8 bases, with 12 bases lying between them. The CDR3 is 13 amino acids. Germline values: CDR1 LGHNA, CDR2 YNFKEQ. The CDR3 sequence is CASSLRGVYEQFF. Written as DNA, the CDR3 is TGTGCCAGCAGCCTTCGGGGTGTCTATGAGCAGTTCTTC.

V gene TRBV3-1 combines with J gene TRBJ2-5; D is unresolved. Near its end, the DNA agrees better with TRBJ2-7, so the J call may be wrong. The CDR3 has 11 residues. CDR1 is LGHDT, CDR2 YNNKEL, per germline (reference sequence). Written as DNA, the CDR3 is TGTGCCAGCAGCTTAGATGGCGAGCAGTACTTC. Amino acid sequence: CASSLDGEQYF.

CDR3 nucleotides: TGTGCCAGCAGCTATCCTGGGACGGTGGGCCACGAGCAGTACTTC. As protein: CASSYPGTVGHEQYF. The chain employs TRBV12-3 or TRBV12-4 and TRBJ2-5; tentatively, D is TRBD1 or TRBD2 (5 bases each). The J call may be incorrect, as the DNA end agrees better with TRBJ2-7. CDR3 size: 15 residues.